Listed below are T cell receptor beta chains from one sample, sequenced in a study of T cell responses to AZD1222 COVID-19 vaccine. The protocol was immunoSEQ multiplex PCR, while the TCRdb copy is restricted to in-frame clones and leaves out a portion. Of 90,000 to 140,000 clones in the sample, about 80% were seen once. This material consisted of peripheral blood, taken on day 0 of AZD1222 vaccination. Every receptor here comes from an adult in good health. The CDR3 runs from the conserved cysteine through the conserved F or W. The D gene is left open where the match is weak. Not all rows give a size; the values are once, few, many and, for expanded clones, a class.

D: .; length: 12; V: TRBV19; J: TRBJ1-2; size: .; CDR3: CASSIEGNGYTF; DNA: TGTGCCAGTAGTATTGAGGGGAATGGCTACACCTTC
D: TRBD1; length: 15; V: TRBV7-2; J: TRBJ1-1; size: .; CDR3: CASSLQGARNTEAFF; DNA: TGTGCCAGCAGCTTACAGGGGGCAAGGAACACTGAAGCTTTCTTT
D: .; length: 15; V: TRBV27; J: TRBJ1-1; size: .; CDR3: CASSMSQGLLTEAFF; DNA: TGTGCCAGCAGTATGAGCCAGGGTCTGCTCACTGAAGCTTTCTTT
D: .; length: 12; V: TRBV3-1/TRBV3-2; J: TRBJ2-1; size: .; CDR3: CASSQVVNEQFF; DNA: TGTGCCAGCAGCCAAGTTGTTAATGAGCAGTTCTTC
D: .; length: 11; V: TRBV29-1; J: TRBJ1-2; size: .; CDR3: CSVGGGEGYTF; DNA: TGCAGCGTTGGGGGAGGGGAGGGCTACACCTTC
D: TRBD1; length: 12; V: TRBV25-1; J: TRBJ1-2; size: .; CDR3: CASHTLQGGYTF; DNA: TGTGCCAGCCACACCCTACAGGGGGGCTACACCTTC
D: .; length: 11; V: TRBV18; J: TRBJ2-5; size: .; CDR3: CASSSKETQYF; DNA: TGTGCCAGCTCTTCCAAGGAGACCCAGTACTTC
D: .; length: 13; V: TRBV4-3; J: TRBJ1-4; size: once; CDR3: CASSPGGIGKLFF; DNA: TGCGCCAGCAGCCCGGGGGGCATCGGAAAACTGTTTTTT
D: TRBD1; length: 13; V: TRBV2; J: TRBJ2-5; size: once; CDR3: CAGDRGRGETQYF; DNA: TGTGCCGGGGACAGGGGGCGCGGGGAGACCCAGTACTTC
D: .; length: 14; V: TRBV6-1; J: TRBJ2-1; size: once; CDR3: CASSESGTYNEQFF; DNA: TGTGCCAGCAGTGAGAGCGGTACCTACAATGAGCAGTTCTTC
D: .; length: 15; V: TRBV7-2; J: TRBJ1-4; size: .; CDR3: CASRFDRSPNEKLFF; DNA: TGTGCCAGCAGGTTCGACAGGAGCCCTAATGAAAAACTGTTTTTT
D: .; length: 13; V: TRBV4-1; J: TRBJ2-3; size: .; CDR3: CASSQGLTDTQYF; DNA: TGCGCCAGCAGCCAAGGGCTGACAGATACGCAGTATTTT
D: .; length: 15; V: TRBV5-1; J: TRBJ1-1; size: few; CDR3: CASSKVAVGNTEAFF; DNA: TGCGCCAGCAGCAAAGTGGCGGTGGGGAACACTGAAGCTTTCTTT
D: .; length: 14; V: TRBV7-9; J: TRBJ1-5; size: once; CDR3: CASSQAGSGKPQHF; DNA: TGTGCCAGCAGCCAGGCGGGGTCAGGGAAGCCCCAGCATTTT
D: .; length: 16; V: TRBV7-9; J: TRBJ1-6; size: .; CDR3: CASSSSRVAYNSPLHF; DNA: TGTGCCAGCAGCTCCTCCAGGGTCGCCTATAATTCACCCCTCCACTTT
D: .; length: 15; V: TRBV10-3; J: TRBJ1-4; size: .; CDR3: CAISELGGEDEKLFF; DNA: TGTGCCATCAGTGAGTTGGGGGGCGAAGATGAAAAACTGTTTTTT
D: TRBD2; length: 15; V: TRBV5-4; J: TRBJ2-7; size: .; CDR3: CASSSTSRSSYEQYF; DNA: TGTGCCAGCAGCTCGACTAGCCGTAGCTCCTACGAGCAGTACTTC
D: .; length: 14; V: TRBV7-2; J: TRBJ1-5; size: .; CDR3: CASSPGEAHQPQHF; DNA: TGTGCCAGCAGCCCGGGGGAGGCCCATCAGCCCCAGCATTTT
D: .; length: 15; V: TRBV6-5; J: TRBJ1-2; size: once; CDR3: CASIPRGPPLVGYTF; DNA: TGTGCCAGCATCCCGAGGGGCCCTCCCCTCGTTGGCTACACCTTC
D: TRBD1; length: 13; V: TRBV5-1; J: TRBJ1-2; size: .; CDR3: CASSLEQGVGYTF; DNA: TGCGCCAGCAGCTTGGAGCAGGGGGTTGGCTACACCTTC
D: .; length: 13; V: TRBV6-1; J: TRBJ2-7; size: .; CDR3: CASSDGLLYEQYF; DNA: TGTGCCAGCAGTGACGGACTGCTCTACGAGCAGTACTTC
D: TRBD1; length: 19; V: TRBV19; J: TRBJ1-3; size: .; CDR3: CASSINSGTGGFSGNTIYF; DNA: TGTGCCAGTAGTATCAATTCCGGGACAGGGGGCTTCTCTGGAAACACCATATATTTT
D: TRBD2; length: 14; V: TRBV10-3; J: TRBJ2-1; size: .; CDR3: CAISELGTSPEQFF; DNA: TGTGCCATCAGTGAGCTGGGGACTAGCCCTGAGCAGTTCTTC
D: .; length: 12; V: TRBV5-1; J: TRBJ1-1; size: .; CDR3: CASSLEGAEAFF; DNA: TGCGCCAGCAGCTTGGAGGGGGCTGAAGCTTTCTTT
D: TRBD1; length: 15; V: TRBV5-4; J: TRBJ1-2; size: .; CDR3: CASSLPTGGEDGYTF; DNA: TGTGCCAGCAGCCTTCCGACAGGGGGCGAGGATGGCTACACCTTC
D: TRBD1; length: 15; V: TRBV19; J: TRBJ1-5; size: few; CDR3: CASSMRRDSLKPQHF; DNA: TGTGCCAGTAGTATGCGACGGGACAGCCTTAAGCCCCAGCATTTT
D: TRBD1; length: 16; V: TRBV4-2; J: TRBJ1-2; size: .; CDR3: CASSQDRDRGTYGYTF; DNA: TGTGCCAGCAGCCAGGATCGGGACAGGGGAACCTATGGCTACACCTTC
D: .; length: 15; V: TRBV30; J: TRBJ1-2; size: .; CDR3: CAWSPYARGLGGYTF; DNA: TGTGCCTGGAGTCCATACGCTAGGGGCCTGGGGGGCTACACCTTC
D: TRBD1; length: 16; V: TRBV5-6; J: TRBJ1-1; size: once; CDR3: CASSNTGVGMNTEAFF; DNA: TGTGCCAGCAGCAACACAGGGGTGGGCATGAACACTGAAGCTTTCTTT
D: TRBD1; length: 15; V: TRBV30; J: TRBJ1-3; size: .; CDR3: CAWSWTGASGNTIYF; DNA: TGTGCCTGGAGTTGGACAGGGGCGTCTGGAAACACCATATATTTT
D: .; length: 13; V: TRBV5-5; J: TRBJ1-1; size: .; CDR3: CASRSDLNTEAFF; DNA: TGTGCCAGCAGATCAGATCTGAACACTGAAGCTTTCTTT
D: .; length: 13; V: TRBV5-1; J: TRBJ1-1; size: .; CDR3: CASSLNQNTEAFF; DNA: TGCGCCAGCAGCTTGAATCAGAACACTGAAGCTTTCTTT
D: .; length: 14; V: TRBV3-1/TRBV3-2; J: TRBJ1-2; size: .; CDR3: CASSQYGRYYGYTF; DNA: TGTGCCAGCAGCCAATATGGCAGATACTATGGCTACACCTTC
D: .; length: 15; V: TRBV10-3; J: TRBJ1-2; size: .; CDR3: CAISEPAAGTKGYTF; DNA: TGTGCCATCAGTGAGCCAGCTGCAGGGACAAAGGGCTACACCTTC